The 29 T cell receptor beta chains below all came from one sample that was sequenced in a study of cytomegalovirus exposure and HLA in healthy donors. Sequencing used immunoSEQ multiplex PCR; TCRdb keeps in-frame clones, though not all of them. The data contain over 200,000 clones, around nine tenths of them singletons. The sequenced material came from PBMCs. The origin of the receptors is a woman under 30 in good health and CMV-seronegative.

This clone was observed a single time. The rearrangement joins TRBV7-9 to TRBJ2-1; D may be TRBD1 (8 bases). CDR1 and CDR2 (germline): SEHNR, FQNEAQ (reference sequence). With 4 bases removed from V and 6 bases from J, the gap between germline ends came to 28 bases. CDR3 size: 19 residues. This CDR3 is CASSSPGQEATAGINEQFF. For the CDR3, the DNA is TGTGCCAGCAGCTCACCGGGACAGGAAGCCACAGCGGGAATCAATGAGCAGTTCTTC.

In its sample, this clone was seen once. The chain joins TRBV28 to TRBJ1-1; 11 bases match TRBD1. The length of the CDR3 is 16 residues. Per germline, CDR1 MDHEN and CDR2 SYDVKM. After removal of 5 bases from V and 4 bases from J, the junction contained 9 bases not matched to a gene. CDR3 in amino acids: CASSPRGQGAITEAFF. The CDR3 nucleotides read TGTGCCAGCAGTCCTAGAGGACAGGGGGCAATCACTGAAGCTTTCTTT.

This clone was counted once. The chain links TRBV18 to TRBJ2-1; 9 bases fit TRBD1. CDR3 length: 16 amino acids. Germline V CDR1 and CDR2: KGHSH, LQKENI. V gave up 0 bases and J gave up 5 bases; unmatched junction bases: 5. The CDR3 bases are TGTGCCAGCTCACCACCTTTGGGACAGGGCGACAATGAGCAGTTCTTC. It yields the protein CASSPPLGQGDNEQFF.

The chain couples TRBV4-1 to TRBJ1-4; D is undetermined. The CDR3 is made up of 14 amino acids. Germline V lookup: CDR1 MGHRA, CDR2 YSYEKL. Between the trimmed V and J ends, which lost 4 bases and 7 bases, there was a span of 13 bases. DNA for the CDR3: TGCGCCAGCAGCCTAATACGACACCGTGAAAAACTGTTTTTT. Protein: CASSLIRHREKLFF.

The gene calls are TRBV6-5 and TRBJ2-7; 9 bases agree with TRBD1. The CDR3 runs to 15 residues. V gave up 6 bases and J gave up 3 bases; unmatched junction bases: 9. In germline, CDR1 is MNHEY, CDR2 SVGAGI. CDR3 nucleotides: TGTGCCAGCAGCAACCCCGGGACAGGGAGCTACGAGCAGTACTTC. Its translation is CASSNPGTGSYEQYF.

The V and J genes are TRBV28 and TRBJ2-1, with 9 bases identical to TRBD1. Germline V gene lookup returns CDR1 MDHEN and CDR2 SYDVKM. Trimming cost V 4 bases and J 7 bases; bases outside gene matches: 8. The CDR3 is made up of 15 amino acids. CDR3 loop: CASSSPGQGGNEQFF. The CDR3 nucleotides are TGTGCCAGCAGTTCCCCGGGACAGGGAGGTAATGAGCAGTTCTTC.

The chain has TRBV27 and TRBJ2-7; 7 nucleotides agree with TRBD2. Germline CDR1 MNHEY, CDR2 SMNVEV (reference sequence). The V and J ends lost 3 bases and 0 bases, in that order; junction bases with no gene match: 5. The CDR3 length is 15 residues. The CDR3 region is CASSLYGRSSYEQYF. In DNA form, the CDR3 reads TGTGCCAGCAGTTTGTACGGGAGGAGCTCCTACGAGCAGTACTTC.

This clone was seen just once. This same CDR3 is encoded by further DNA sequences in the sample. The chain uses TRBV9 and TRBJ2-7; 8 positions match TRBD2. This CDR3 has 15 amino acids. Germline V lookup: CDR1 SGDLS, CDR2 YYNGEE. V dropped 0 bases and J dropped 2; count of bases not matched to a gene: 4. CDR3 sequence (DNA): TGTGCCAGCAGCGTAGGGTCCGGGGGGGCCTACGAGCAGTACTTC. Translated, it gives CASSVGSGGAYEQYF.

The V call is TRBV27, the J call TRBJ2-5, with TRBD2 matching 7 bases. This CDR3 comprises 15 residues. The trim removed 5 bases at V and 2 bases at J, leaving 8 bases unmatched. CDR1 is MNHEY and CDR2 is SMNVEV in the germline V gene (reference sequence). CDR3 residues: CASSPGLTPQETQYF. The CDR3 DNA follows: TGTGCCAGCAGTCCGGGACTAACGCCGCAAGAGACCCAGTACTTC.

This clone appeared a single time. The chain recombines TRBV29-1 with TRBJ2-2, with 12 bases matching TRBD2. This CDR3 region has 13 residues. CDR1 is SQVTM, CDR2 ANQGSEA, per germline. After removal of 7 bases from V and 4 bases from J, the junction contained 1 base not matched to a gene. The CDR3, as DNA: TGCAGCGCTAGCGGGAGGGTCACCGGGGAGCTGTTTTTT. Its translation: CSASGRVTGELFF.

The V call is TRBV30, the J call TRBJ2-3, with TRBD1 as a possible D gene (5 bases). Germline V gene sequence: CDR1 GTSNPN, CDR2 SVGIG (reference sequence). The germline V and J ends were trimmed by 0 bases and 3 bases, with 13 bases remaining between them. The CDR3 loop spans 15 amino acids. The CDR3 coding sequence is TGTGCCTGGAGTGTACAGCACAGGTTTACAGATACGCAGTATTTT. Protein: CAWSVQHRFTDTQYF.

This rearrangement joins TRBV19 to TRBJ2-3, with 7 nucleotides matching TRBD2. Per germline, CDR1 LNHDA and CDR2 SQIVND (reference sequence). CDR3 length: 13 residues. The V and J ends lost 3 bases and 6 bases, in that order; junction bases with no gene match: 3. The CDR3 here is CASSIGTTDTQYF. The DNA of the CDR3 is TGTGCCAGTAGTATTGGGACTACCGATACGCAGTATTTT.

This chain's CDR3 is CASSDSYEQYF. The CDR3 nucleotides read TGCGCCAGCAGCGACAGCTACGAGCAGTACTTC. V is TRBV5-1 and J is TRBJ2-7; tentatively, D is TRBD1 (5 bases). The CDR3 extends over 11 amino acids. Trimming pared 4 bases from V and 3 bases from J, leaving 5 bases between. The germline gives CDR1 SGHRS, CDR2 YFSETQ.

This sequence joins TRBV10-1 and TRBJ2-1, with a weak D call TRBD2 (6 bases). Per germline, CDR1 WNHNN and CDR2 SYGVQD (reference sequence). This CDR3 has 16 residues. V was shortened by 5 bases and J by 1 base, with 15 bases between the two germline ends. The CDR3 loop reads CASSTRGGWSYNEQFF. CDR3 nucleotide sequence: TGCGCCAGCAGTACCCGCGGAGGGTGGTCCTACAATGAGCAGTTCTTC.

This clone was picked up one time. Its ends do not fully match the called genes, so a read error is possible. The J gene is TRBJ2-7, the V gene TRBV30; tentatively, D is TRBD1 (5 bases). The CDR3 has 13 amino acids. CDR1 is GTSNPN and CDR2 is SVGIG in the germline V gene (reference sequence). CDR3 coding DNA: TGTGCCTGGAGTCAAGACCAAATGACAGTCACCTTTTTC. Its translation is CAWSQDQMTVTFF.

This chain joins TRBV10-3 and TRBJ2-7; 9 bases align to TRBD1. Germline loops: CDR1 ENHRY, CDR2 SYGVKD. The CDR3 loop spans 16 amino acids. The V and J ends lost 6 bases and 0 bases, in that order; junction bases with no gene match: 9. CDR3 DNA sequence: TGTGCCATCAGGAACCGGGACAGGGAATCCTCCTACGAGCAGTACTTC. Protein sequence: CAIRNRDRESSYEQYF.

This chain joins TRBV5-1 and TRBJ2-1; D perhaps matches TRBD2 (5 bases). Deletions cut 4 bases from V and 8 bases from J, with 7 bases between. The germline CDR1 and CDR2 sequences are SGHRS and YFSETQ. This CDR3 is built from 11 residues. CDR3 in amino acids: CASSPDYEQFF. DNA of the CDR3: TGCGCCAGCAGCCCGGACTATGAGCAGTTCTTC. Together with reference TRBV5-1 and TRBJ2-1, the CDR3 gives the full variable domain: KAGVTQTPRYLIKTRGQQVTLSCSPISGHRSVSWYQQTPGQGLQFLFEYFSETQRNKGNFPGRFSGRQFSNSRSEMNVSTLELGDSALYLCASSPDYEQFFGPGTRLTVL.

The V call is TRBV7-2, the J call TRBJ2-5; 9 bases fit TRBD1. CDR1 and CDR2 (germline): SGHTA, FQGNSA. V dropped 7 bases and J dropped 0; count of bases not matched to a gene: 6. This CDR3 region has 15 residues. CDR3 nucleotide sequence: TGTGCCAGCACCCGGACAGGGGCGTACCAAGAGACCCAGTACTTC. It encodes CASTRTGAYQETQYF.

The CDR3 here is CASSAGTGSTNEKLFF. In nucleotides, the CDR3 is TGTGCCAGCAGCGCAGGGACAGGGTCAACTAATGAAAAACTGTTTTTT. The chain uses TRBV9 and TRBJ1-4; 9 positions match TRBD1. Unmatched junction bases numbered 3, after V lost 3 bases and J lost 0 bases. The CDR3 runs to 16 residues. Germline assignment: CDR1 SGDLS and CDR2 YYNGEE.

The chain uses TRBV28 and TRBJ2-3, with 11 nucleotides matching TRBD2. The CDR3 runs to 18 residues. Germline V gene sequence: CDR1 MDHEN, CDR2 SYDVKM. Trimming removed 5 bases from V and 0 bases from J; junction bases left unmatched: 10. CDR3 in DNA: TGTGCCAGCAGTGTACTAGCGGGAGATATTCGAAGCACAGATACGCAGTATTTT. As protein: CASSVLAGDIRSTDTQYF.

The chain has TRBV27 and TRBJ2-7; 8 bases are shared with TRBD2. Germline values: CDR1 MNHEY, CDR2 SMNVEV (reference sequence). The CDR3 consists of 14 residues. V lost 7 bases, J lost 3 bases, and 8 bases stayed unmatched. CDR3 protein: CASKPSGSLYEQYF. The DNA of the CDR3 is TGTGCCAGCAAACCCAGCGGGAGTCTCTACGAGCAGTACTTC.

Notes on this clone: The same CDR3 can be traced to other DNA sequences in this sample. This chain joins TRBV11-2 and TRBJ1-4; no definite D call. CDR1 and CDR2 (germline): SGHAT, FQNNGV. This CDR3 spans 13 amino acids. V dropped 5 bases and J dropped 6 bases, with 10 bases sitting between them. As DNA, the CDR3 is TGTGCCAGCAGCCTATCCACGGATGAAAAACTGTTTTTT. Encoded protein: CASSLSTDEKLFF.

V usage is TRBV28 and J usage is TRBJ1-5; 9 bases fit TRBD1. With 4 bases clipped from V and 4 bases from J, the junction kept 11 bases outside the gene matches. The CDR3 runs 17 residues. The V gene's germline CDR1 is MDHEN and CDR2 SYDVKM. The CDR3 loop is CASSSILRDRENQPQHF. The DNA for the CDR3 is TGTGCCAGCAGTTCTATACTCCGGGACAGGGAGAATCAGCCCCAGCATTTT.

The V gene is TRBV29-1, the J gene TRBJ2-1, with 10 bases identical to TRBD2. After removal of 7 bases from V and 9 bases from J, the junction contained 15 bases not matched to a gene. CDR3 length: 15 residues. Germline CDR1 is SQVTM and CDR2 is ANQGSEA. The CDR3 loop reads CSAEGGLAGVGEQFF. The CDR3, as DNA: TGCAGCGCTGAGGGCGGGCTAGCGGGAGTCGGTGAGCAGTTCTTC.

This clone was observed a handful of times. The chain joins TRBV6-4 to TRBJ2-3, with 8 positions matching TRBD2. Trimming cost V 0 bases and J 6 bases; bases outside gene matches: 8. The CDR3 is 16 residues long. Germline V CDR1 and CDR2: MRHNA, SNTAGT. DNA for the CDR3: TGTGCCAGCAGTGACTCGACCTCGGGAGGGTCGGATACGCAGTATTTT. Amino acid sequence: CASSDSTSGGSDTQYF.

J is TRBJ2-7 and V is TRBV7-9, with TRBD2 matching 7 bases. CDR1 is SEHNR, CDR2 FQNEAQ, per germline (reference sequence). With 5 bases clipped from V and 1 base from J, the junction kept 11 bases outside the gene matches. This CDR3 spans 16 amino acids. The DNA for the CDR3 is TGTGCCAGCAGCCCCCGGGGAGGGCGGTTATCCTACGAGCAGTACTTC. It encodes CASSPRGGRLSYEQYF.

The CDR3 DNA reads as TGTGCCAGCAGCTTTCGACTAGCGGGAGGCCCCTCCTACGAGCAGTACTTC. It yields the protein CASSFRLAGGPSYEQYF. This rearrangement joins TRBV7-8 to TRBJ2-7; 13 bases are shared with TRBD2. The germline V gene encodes CDR1 SGHVS and CDR2 FQNEAQ. V gave up 3 bases and J gave up 0 bases; unmatched junction bases: 5. CDR3 length: 17 amino acids.

This clone was picked up a small number of times. The chain couples TRBV13 to TRBJ2-5; 7 bases agree with TRBD1. The CDR3 is made up of 16 amino acids. Germline CDR1 reads PRHDT; CDR2 reads FYEKMQ (reference sequence). V lost 5 bases, J lost 5 bases, and 14 bases stayed unmatched. The CDR3 coding sequence is TGTGCCAGCAGCCCTAGTGAAGGGGGCGCGATGGAGACCCAGTACTTC. It specifies CASSPSEGGAMETQYF.

The chain combines TRBV7-9 with TRBJ2-7, with D tentatively TRBD2 (6 bases). Trimming removed 5 bases at V and 7 bases at J, with 12 bases between. The CDR3 contains 12 residues. Germline V gene data show CDR1 as SEHNR and CDR2 as FQNEAQ (reference sequence). The CDR3: CASSVFGGEQYF. The CDR3 DNA sequence: TGTGCCAGCAGCGTGTTTGGGGGGGAGCAGTACTTC.